A selection of T cell receptor beta chains follows, all from one sample in a study of cytomegalovirus exposure and HLA in healthy donors. Sequencing was performed with immunoSEQ multiplex PCR; in TCRdb, only in-frame clones are kept and a portion is missing. The table includes some 150,000 clones, 70% to 80% detected once. Sequencing was performed on PBMCs. These receptors came from a man in his forties in good health and CMV-seronegative. CDR3s include the opening cysteine and the closing phenylalanine or tryptophan. Each record gives: CDR3 length, J gene, V gene, CDR3 protein.

length: 17
J: TRBJ2-1
V: TRBV7-2
CDR3: CASSKWEAGGQTRVQFF

length: 14
J: TRBJ2-7
V: TRBV18
CDR3: CASSPQNPSYEQYF

length: 15
J: TRBJ2-2
V: TRBV2
CDR3: CASKPLGGGAGELFF

length: 13
J: TRBJ2-7
V: TRBV7-9
CDR3: CASSHNQGSEQYF

length: 13
J: TRBJ2-7
V: TRBV2
CDR3: CASIRQGAGEQYF

length: 16
J: TRBJ2-5
V: TRBV6-6
CDR3: CASSYAPGQGVQTQYF

length: 13
J: TRBJ2-7
V: TRBV29-1
CDR3: CSVVEQGAGEQYF

length: 16
J: TRBJ2-1
V: TRBV7-9
CDR3: CASSFMTSARNYEQFF

length: 15
J: TRBJ1-5
V: TRBV5-5
CDR3: CASSTRVTGNQPQHF

length: 14
J: TRBJ1-1
V: TRBV7-2
CDR3: CASSTHPGGTEAFF

length: 13
J: TRBJ2-7
V: TRBV6-5
CDR3: CASRDSNSDEQYF

length: 12
J: TRBJ1-3
V: TRBV6-5
CDR3: CASRLDENTIYF

length: 13
J: TRBJ2-7
V: TRBV19
CDR3: CASSMGTPYEQYF

length: 15
J: TRBJ2-2
V: TRBV5-4
CDR3: CASTLLAGSTGELFF

length: 12
J: TRBJ1-5
V: TRBV28
CDR3: CASGQGNQPQHF

length: 16
J: TRBJ2-6
V: TRBV7-9
CDR3: CASSPAARDGANVLTF

length: 10
J: TRBJ2-5
V: TRBV20-1
CDR3: CSARGGTQYF

length: 14
J: TRBJ1-1
V: TRBV29-1
CDR3: CSVARQGLNTEAFF

length: 14
J: TRBJ2-7
V: TRBV14
CDR3: CASKGTSDSYEQYF

length: 15
J: TRBJ1-1
V: TRBV27
CDR3: CASSLSGAGGIAAFF

length: 16
J: TRBJ2-3
V: TRBV6-1
CDR3: CASSVRLAGGGDTQYF

length: 14
J: TRBJ1-1
V: TRBV30
CDR3: CAWTLRGSDTEAFF

length: 14
J: TRBJ2-7
V: TRBV25-1
CDR3: CASSEQGLNGEQYF

length: 13
J: TRBJ2-1
V: TRBV10-3
CDR3: CAISERDSDEQFF

length: 16
J: TRBJ2-5
V: TRBV10-2
CDR3: CASSIGTSTSQETQYF

length: 14
J: TRBJ2-1
V: TRBV7-2
CDR3: CASSAPLAGVPQFF

length: 16
J: TRBJ2-3
V: TRBV5-4
CDR3: CASRLGWRQDTDTQYF

length: 15
J: TRBJ1-6
V: TRBV15
CDR3: CATSRGGQSYSPLHF

length: 16
J: TRBJ1-5
V: TRBV28
CDR3: CASLDRATKGNQPQHF

length: 15
J: TRBJ1-5
V: TRBV28
CDR3: CASSLTGSGNQPQHF

length: 14
J: TRBJ2-7
V: TRBV29-1
CDR3: CSVAQGVRGGEQYF

length: 15
J: TRBJ2-3
V: TRBV5-1
CDR3: CASSFQQGTTDTQYF

length: 14
J: TRBJ1-1
V: TRBV9
CDR3: CASSVKGGSTEAFF

length: 14
J: TRBJ2-7
V: TRBV6-6
CDR3: CASSERAGSYEQYF

length: 14
J: TRBJ2-5
V: TRBV11-2
CDR3: CASSPRTSGETQYF

length: 14
J: TRBJ2-1
V: TRBV5-1
CDR3: CASSPSGTVNEQFF

length: 12
J: TRBJ1-2
V: TRBV19
CDR3: CASSIAATGYTF

length: 14
J: TRBJ1-1
V: TRBV7-9
CDR3: CASSLRELNTEAFF

length: 14
J: TRBJ2-7
V: TRBV2
CDR3: CASSGGQGTHEQYF

length: 15
J: TRBJ2-7
V: TRBV19
CDR3: CASRIRDYLTYEQYF

length: 13
J: TRBJ2-2
V: TRBV19
CDR3: CATQGSNTGELFF

length: 15
J: TRBJ2-7
V: TRBV14
CDR3: CASSQDWASSYEQYF

length: 16
J: TRBJ2-5
V: TRBV5-5
CDR3: CASSLFLAGGTETQYF

length: 14
J: TRBJ2-1
V: TRBV5-1
CDR3: CASSLGGSGNEQFF

length: 13
J: TRBJ2-5
V: TRBV11-2
CDR3: CASSYSAGETQYF

length: 15
J: TRBJ2-3
V: TRBV7-6
CDR3: CASSRSDYNTDTQYF

length: 16
J: TRBJ2-1
V: TRBV19
CDR3: CASSPVRGLGSNEQFF

length: 15
J: TRBJ2-7
V: TRBV5-4
CDR3: CASSSPGLAGSEQYF

length: 11
J: TRBJ1-1
V: TRBV7-2
CDR3: CASSQGTEAFF

length: 14
J: TRBJ2-5
V: TRBV5-5
CDR3: CASSGHTPEETQYF